This T cell receptor beta chain comes out of a study of T-cell reconstitution after alpha-beta-depleted transplantation in children. It was with unique molecular identifiers that the TCRbeta library was prepared. Each CDR3 protein gets one entry after TCRdb re-called the PCR reads with MiXCR. The sample holds roughly 200,000 distinct CDR3 sequences, around 7.7% seen once. This CDR3 region has 9 residues. Per germline, CDR1 MDHEN and CDR2 SYDVKM. With 7 bases removed from V and 6 bases from J, the gap between germline ends came to 3 bases. Study outcomes and limitations: Surviving recipient T cells and intrathymic progenitors accounted for some patients' high TCRbeta diversity at day 60. As was reported, about two months after transplant, alpha-beta T cells came from several hundred expanded graft clones. At the one-year point after transplant, T-cell counts and TCRbeta diversity were found to come mostly from T cells that had been newly produced.

Concerning this clonotype itself: What it binds is not known.

The sample was PBMCs, mostly from graft donor cells, taken 360 days after TCRalphabeta/CD19-depleted stem cell transplant. The TCR originated in a male patient between 2 and 15 years old who had a stem cell transplant for acute myeloid leukemia, so the T cells may come from the graft donor. The chain joins TRBV28 to TRBJ2-5, with unresolved D. CDR3 DNA: TGTGCCAGCATAAAGACCCAGTACTTC. This sequence encodes CASIKTQYF.